This is a list of T cell receptor beta chains from one sample in a study of CD8+ T cells in alopecia areata. TCRdb keeps only in-frame clones here, not all; method: immunoSEQ multiplex PCR. The sample lists around 100,000 clones; 41% were seen once. The source material was CD4+ T cells sorted from blood. All receptors derive from a human donor with alopecia areata. Both conserved end residues are part of each CDR3. Fields, in order: V gene, D gene, J gene, clone size, CDR3 DNA, CDR3 protein. D genes are given only for firm matches. Some rows mark clone size as missing; the rest say once, few, many or name a class of expanded clone.

v_gene: TRBV19
d_gene: TRBD1
j_gene: TRBJ2-7
abundance: few
CDR3nt: TGTGCCAGTAGTATCGGGACAGGGTTCGACGAGCAGTACTTC
CDR3aa: CASSIGTGFDEQYF

v_gene: TRBV28
d_gene: NA
j_gene: TRBJ1-2
abundance: few
CDR3nt: TGTGCCAGCAGTTCTCATGGCTACACCTTC
CDR3aa: CASSSHGYTF

v_gene: TRBV5-1
d_gene: TRBD2
j_gene: TRBJ2-3
abundance: NA
CDR3nt: TGCGCCAGCAGCACAATAGCGGGAGAGGGAGCAGATACGCAGTATTTT
CDR3aa: CASSTIAGEGADTQYF

v_gene: TRBV5-1
d_gene: NA
j_gene: TRBJ2-5
abundance: once
CDR3nt: TGCGCCAGCAGCTTGGTAGCTAGCCACAGCCAAGAGACCCAGTACTTC
CDR3aa: CASSLVASHSQETQYF

v_gene: TRBV28
d_gene: NA
j_gene: TRBJ2-7
abundance: few
CDR3nt: TGTGCCAGCGGAAGCTCCTACGAGCAGTACTTC
CDR3aa: CASGSSYEQYF

v_gene: TRBV19
d_gene: NA
j_gene: TRBJ2-1
abundance: NA
CDR3nt: TGTGCCAGTAGTATAGACCACGGCGCCTACAATGAGCAGTTCTTC
CDR3aa: CASSIDHGAYNEQFF

v_gene: TRBV7-2
d_gene: TRBD1
j_gene: TRBJ1-5
abundance: NA
CDR3nt: TGTGCCAGCAGCTATGGACAGGGGGGCAATCAGCCCCAGCATTTT
CDR3aa: CASSYGQGGNQPQHF

v_gene: TRBV6-9
d_gene: NA
j_gene: TRBJ2-2
abundance: NA
CDR3nt: TGTGCCAGCAGTTTCGCGGGGGCCACCGGGGAGCTGTTTTTT
CDR3aa: CASSFAGATGELFF

v_gene: TRBV30
d_gene: TRBD2
j_gene: TRBJ2-1
abundance: NA
CDR3nt: TGTGCCTGGAGATTTAGCGGGAGAGAGCAGTTCTTC
CDR3aa: CAWRFSGREQFF

v_gene: TRBV2
d_gene: NA
j_gene: TRBJ2-7
abundance: NA
CDR3nt: TGTGCCAGCAGTGAACTGGGCGGACCCTACGAGCAGTACTTC
CDR3aa: CASSELGGPYEQYF

v_gene: TRBV7-2
d_gene: NA
j_gene: TRBJ2-1
abundance: few
CDR3nt: TGTGCCAGCAGCTTAGACAGGGTTGAGCAGTTCTTC
CDR3aa: CASSLDRVEQFF

v_gene: TRBV28
d_gene: NA
j_gene: TRBJ2-4
abundance: NA
CDR3nt: TGTGCCAGCAGTTTGGAAGGTACCAGGGCCAAAAACATTCAGTACTTC
CDR3aa: CASSLEGTRAKNIQYF

v_gene: TRBV27
d_gene: TRBD2
j_gene: TRBJ2-7
abundance: NA
CDR3nt: TGTGCCAGCAGTTTTGCGGGGGGCCTCTACGAGCAGTACTTC
CDR3aa: CASSFAGGLYEQYF

v_gene: TRBV18
d_gene: NA
j_gene: TRBJ1-2
abundance: NA
CDR3nt: TGTGCCAGCTCACCGGCGGGGTATGGCTACACCTTC
CDR3aa: CASSPAGYGYTF

v_gene: TRBV9
d_gene: NA
j_gene: TRBJ1-5
abundance: few
CDR3nt: TGTGCCAGCAGCGTAGGGGGAAATATTCCCCAGCATTTT
CDR3aa: CASSVGGNIPQHF

v_gene: TRBV4-1
d_gene: TRBD1
j_gene: TRBJ1-2
abundance: NA
CDR3nt: TGCGCCAGCAGCCAAGGGCCAGGGGGAACGACGGTCTATGGCTACACCTTC
CDR3aa: CASSQGPGGTTVYGYTF

v_gene: TRBV2
d_gene: NA
j_gene: TRBJ2-1
abundance: NA
CDR3nt: TGTGCCAGCGGAGGAGACCTCTGGGAAGAGCAGTTCTTC
CDR3aa: CASGGDLWEEQFF

v_gene: TRBV11-2
d_gene: TRBD2
j_gene: TRBJ2-2
abundance: NA
CDR3nt: TGTGCCAGCAGCCGAACCGGTAGCGGGATCTACACCGGGGAGCTGTTTTTT
CDR3aa: CASSRTGSGIYTGELFF

v_gene: TRBV4-2
d_gene: NA
j_gene: TRBJ2-5
abundance: NA
CDR3nt: TGTGCCAGCAGCCAAGATCTGAGGGAACCGGAAGAGACCCAGTACTTC
CDR3aa: CASSQDLREPEETQYF

v_gene: TRBV19
d_gene: NA
j_gene: TRBJ2-7
abundance: NA
CDR3nt: TGTGCCAGTAGTATTGGACGGGGAACCTACGAGCAGTACTTC
CDR3aa: CASSIGRGTYEQYF

v_gene: TRBV5-1
d_gene: NA
j_gene: TRBJ1-1
abundance: NA
CDR3nt: TGCGCCAGCAGCTTGGATGTCCGGGTTTCGATTACTGAAGCTTTCTTT
CDR3aa: CASSLDVRVSITEAFF

v_gene: TRBV11-2
d_gene: NA
j_gene: TRBJ2-6
abundance: few
CDR3nt: TGTGCCAGCAGCTTATGGAGCTCTGGGGCCAACGTCCTGACTTTC
CDR3aa: CASSLWSSGANVLTF

v_gene: TRBV5-1
d_gene: TRBD1
j_gene: TRBJ2-7
abundance: NA
CDR3nt: TGCGCCAGCAGCACAGGGGCCTACGAGCAGTACTTC
CDR3aa: CASSTGAYEQYF

v_gene: TRBV5-6
d_gene: NA
j_gene: TRBJ1-2
abundance: NA
CDR3nt: TGTGCCAGCAGCGAAAAGCAGAGGAACTATGGCTACACCTTC
CDR3aa: CASSEKQRNYGYTF

v_gene: TRBV19
d_gene: TRBD1
j_gene: TRBJ2-7
abundance: few
CDR3nt: TGTGCCAGTAGAACCACAGGGGGCGTCCACGAGCAGTACTTC
CDR3aa: CASRTTGGVHEQYF

v_gene: TRBV9
d_gene: NA
j_gene: TRBJ2-1
abundance: few
CDR3nt: TGTGCCAGCAGCGTAGCTGTTTCAGGGGGGGATAGTGAGCAGTTCTTC
CDR3aa: CASSVAVSGGDSEQFF

v_gene: TRBV7-2
d_gene: NA
j_gene: TRBJ1-5
abundance: few
CDR3nt: TGTGCCAGCAGCTTAGACAGTATCGGGGGCCGCAATCAGCCCCAGCATTTT
CDR3aa: CASSLDSIGGRNQPQHF

v_gene: TRBV2
d_gene: NA
j_gene: TRBJ2-3
abundance: NA
CDR3nt: TGTGCCAGCACGACAGGCACAGATACGCAGTATTTT
CDR3aa: CASTTGTDTQYF

v_gene: TRBV6-6
d_gene: NA
j_gene: TRBJ2-7
abundance: NA
CDR3nt: TGTGCCAGCAGTTACGACAGAAACTACGAGCAGTACTTC
CDR3aa: CASSYDRNYEQYF

v_gene: TRBV19
d_gene: TRBD1
j_gene: TRBJ1-6
abundance: many
CDR3nt: TGTGCCAGTAGTACACCTCGACAGGGTTGGAATTCACCCCTCCACTTT
CDR3aa: CASSTPRQGWNSPLHF

v_gene: TRBV27
d_gene: NA
j_gene: TRBJ1-5
abundance: NA
CDR3nt: TGTGCCAGCAGTTTAGGTCAGTATAGCAATCAGCCCCAGCATTTT
CDR3aa: CASSLGQYSNQPQHF

v_gene: TRBV19
d_gene: NA
j_gene: TRBJ2-1
abundance: few
CDR3nt: TGTGCCAGTAGTACCCCGGGACTGAGTTACAATGAGCAGTTCTTC
CDR3aa: CASSTPGLSYNEQFF

v_gene: TRBV5-1
d_gene: NA
j_gene: TRBJ1-2
abundance: once
CDR3nt: TGCGCCAGCAGCCCCGTGATTCTCTCTAACTATGGCTACACCTTC
CDR3aa: CASSPVILSNYGYTF

v_gene: TRBV27
d_gene: TRBD2
j_gene: TRBJ2-1
abundance: NA
CDR3nt: TGTGCCAGCAGTCGGACTAGCGGGTCCTACAATGAGCAGTTCTTC
CDR3aa: CASSRTSGSYNEQFF

v_gene: TRBV30
d_gene: TRBD2
j_gene: TRBJ2-1
abundance: NA
CDR3nt: TGTGCCTGGATCTCGACTAGCGGGAGAGGAGGTGAGCAGTTCTTC
CDR3aa: CAWISTSGRGGEQFF

v_gene: TRBV7-2
d_gene: NA
j_gene: TRBJ2-5
abundance: NA
CDR3nt: TGTGCCAGCAGCGTGGGGACATACCAAGAGACCCAGTACTTC
CDR3aa: CASSVGTYQETQYF

v_gene: TRBV2
d_gene: TRBD1
j_gene: TRBJ2-3
abundance: few
CDR3nt: TGTGCCAGCAGTCCGGGACATCAGGGGGTCCCAGATACGCAGTATTTT
CDR3aa: CASSPGHQGVPDTQYF

v_gene: TRBV11-1
d_gene: NA
j_gene: TRBJ2-2
abundance: NA
CDR3nt: TGTGCCAGCAGCTTTTCAGGGAACACCGGGGAGCTGTTTTTT
CDR3aa: CASSFSGNTGELFF

v_gene: TRBV5-4
d_gene: TRBD1
j_gene: TRBJ2-7
abundance: NA
CDR3nt: TGTGCCAGCAGCTTACCGGGACAGGGGATCTACGAGCAGTACTTC
CDR3aa: CASSLPGQGIYEQYF

v_gene: TRBV4-2
d_gene: TRBD2
j_gene: TRBJ2-3
abundance: NA
CDR3nt: TGTGCCAGCAGCCAAGATGCTCCTAGCGGGACAGATACGCAGTATTTT
CDR3aa: CASSQDAPSGTDTQYF

v_gene: TRBV25-1
d_gene: NA
j_gene: TRBJ2-7
abundance: NA
CDR3nt: TGTGCCAGCAGTGAATCCGGGCAGATTGACGAGCAGTACTTC
CDR3aa: CASSESGQIDEQYF

v_gene: TRBV29-1
d_gene: NA
j_gene: TRBJ2-2
abundance: few
CDR3nt: TGCAGCGTCCCGAGTTGGTTTACCGGGGAGCTGTTTTTT
CDR3aa: CSVPSWFTGELFF

v_gene: TRBV29-1
d_gene: NA
j_gene: TRBJ2-2
abundance: NA
CDR3nt: TGCAGCGTTGATGAGTCGAACACCGGGGAGCTGTTTTTT
CDR3aa: CSVDESNTGELFF

v_gene: TRBV19
d_gene: NA
j_gene: TRBJ2-1
abundance: NA
CDR3nt: TGTGCCAGTAGTCCGCCCCCCTACAATGAGCAGTTCTTC
CDR3aa: CASSPPPYNEQFF

v_gene: TRBV10-3
d_gene: NA
j_gene: TRBJ2-7
abundance: NA
CDR3nt: TGTGCCATCAGTGGACAGTGGGAGCAGTACTTC
CDR3aa: CAISGQWEQYF